These T cell receptor beta chains were read from a single sample in a study of identifying expanded T cells in peripheral blood. Measured with immunoSEQ multiplex PCR; TCRdb has only the in-frame clones, and not every one. Of some 100,000 clones in the sample, 88% are singletons; the top ten hold around 8.3%. The sequencing input was blood. The receptors here all came from a person aged 18 to 70 in good health. Each CDR3 is given with its conserved first and last residue. The D gene is left open where the match is weak. For some rows the clone size is stated as once, few or many, or as a class when expanded; others skip it.

D gene,V gene,clone size,J gene,CDR3 protein,CDR3 DNA
.,TRBV15,.,TRBJ1-2,CATSKGPTDGYTF,TGTGCCACCAGCAAGGGGCCCACCGATGGCTACACCTTC
.,TRBV10-3,.,TRBJ2-1,CAITESGGKDEQFF,TGTGCCATCACCGAATCTGGAGGTAAGGATGAGCAGTTCTTC
TRBD2,TRBV15,few,TRBJ2-3,CATSRDQRGREDTQYF,TGTGCCACCAGCAGAGATCAGCGGGGAAGGGAAGATACGCAGTATTTT
.,TRBV11-1,.,TRBJ2-5,CASSLLGEDATQYF,TGTGCCAGCAGCTTATTGGGGGAGGACGCGACCCAGTACTTC
.,TRBV13,.,TRBJ1-1,CASSFGGPTEAFF,TGTGCCAGCAGCTTCGGGGGCCCCACTGAAGCTTTCTTT
.,TRBV27,.,TRBJ1-1,CASSLERNTEAFF,TGTGCCAGCAGTTTAGAGAGGAACACTGAAGCTTTCTTT
TRBD1,TRBV29-1,.,TRBJ2-3,CSVGEGTGVPDTQYF,TGCAGCGTTGGAGAAGGGACAGGGGTGCCAGATACGCAGTATTTT
.,TRBV5-1,.,TRBJ2-5,CASSSGRRETQYF,TGCGCCAGCAGCTCCGGCAGGCGAGAGACCCAGTACTTC
TRBD1,TRBV7-9,.,TRBJ2-3,CASSSRQGAFADTQYF,TGTGCCAGCAGCTCAAGACAGGGGGCTTTTGCAGATACGCAGTATTTT
.,TRBV25-1,.,TRBJ2-7,CASSQDGYEQYF,TGTGCCAGCAGTCAGGACGGCTACGAGCAGTACTTC
TRBD1,TRBV15,.,TRBJ1-2,CATREGQGVYGYTF,TGTGCCACGAGAGAGGGACAGGGAGTCTATGGCTACACCTTC
.,TRBV5-4,.,TRBJ2-5,CASSPGTEEETQYF,TGTGCCAGCAGCCCTGGGACTGAGGAGGAGACCCAGTACTTC
TRBD1,TRBV28,.,TRBJ1-4,CASSPGGAGEKLFF,TGTGCCAGCAGTCCAGGGGGCGCGGGTGAAAAACTGTTTTTT
.,TRBV5-6,.,TRBJ2-6,CASSGRLLSGANVLTF,TGTGCCAGCAGCGGACGCCTGCTCTCTGGGGCCAACGTCCTGACTTTC
.,TRBV6-6,.,TRBJ2-7,CASSYTTVAYEQYF,TGTGCCAGCAGTTACACGACAGTAGCCTACGAGCAGTACTTC
.,TRBV5-5,.,TRBJ2-7,CASSYPTYEQYF,TGTGCCAGCAGCTACCCTACCTACGAGCAGTACTTC
TRBD1,TRBV7-9,.,TRBJ1-2,CASSLEQGTNYGYTF,TGTGCCAGCAGCTTAGAACAGGGGACGAACTATGGCTACACCTTC
.,TRBV5-1,.,TRBJ2-5,CASSNQETQYF,TGCGCCAGCAGCAACCAAGAGACCCAGTACTTC
TRBD1,TRBV4-1,many,TRBJ1-1,CASSPRGFDEAFF,TGCGCCAGCAGCCCCAGGGGGTTCGATGAAGCTTTCTTT
TRBD1,TRBV5-6,.,TRBJ1-5,CASSPRTGGNQPQHF,TGTGCCAGCAGCCCCCGGACAGGGGGGAATCAGCCCCAGCATTTT
TRBD1,TRBV14,.,TRBJ2-7,CASSQEPGQTYEQYF,TGTGCCAGCAGCCAAGAACCGGGACAGACCTACGAGCAGTACTTC
.,TRBV4-1,.,TRBJ2-7,CASSQGTASYEQYF,TGCGCCAGCAGCCAAGGAACAGCCTCCTACGAGCAGTACTTC
TRBD1,TRBV7-9,.,TRBJ1-3,CASSQDRLGNTIYF,TGTGCCAGCAGCCAGGACAGGCTCGGAAACACCATATATTTT
.,TRBV14,.,TRBJ1-1,CASSQLGGGPEAFF,TGTGCCAGCAGCCAATTGGGAGGGGGGCCTGAAGCTTTCTTT
TRBD2,TRBV30,.,TRBJ2-3,CAWSSPLAGRDTQYF,TGTGCCTGGAGTTCCCCTCTAGCGGGGAGGGATACGCAGTATTTT
.,TRBV28,.,TRBJ2-1,CASSFGLSNEQFF,TGTGCCAGCAGTTTTGGTCTCAGCAATGAGCAGTTCTTC
.,TRBV25-1,.,TRBJ2-1,CASSESDSDPYNEQFF,TGTGCCAGCAGTGAGTCAGACTCGGATCCCTACAATGAGCAGTTCTTC
.,TRBV6-1,.,TRBJ1-1,CASSEARLGGRASEAFF,TGTGCCAGCAGTGAAGCGCGGTTGGGGGGCCGGGCGTCTGAAGCTTTCTTT
.,TRBV4-3,.,TRBJ2-7,CASSQDWGPNEQYF,TGCGCCAGCAGCCAAGATTGGGGGCCCAACGAGCAGTACTTC
.,TRBV4-1,.,TRBJ1-3,CASSQYSGNTIYF,TGCGCCAGCAGCCAGTACTCTGGAAACACCATATATTTT